The rows below give T cell receptor beta chains drawn from one sample of a study of hypomethylating agent response in myelodysplastic syndrome. TCRdb's table, derived via immunoSEQ multiplex PCR, lists solely in-frame clones and lacks some. Of roughly 4,500 clones listed, 75% to 90% are singletons. The material sequenced was bone marrow, taken before or after starting hypomethylating agent treatment for myelodysplastic syndrome (not recorded which). These receptors were obtained from a human donor with myelodysplastic syndrome. Each CDR3 is given with its conserved first and last residue. D genes are given only for firm matches. Clone size is given for some rows only: seen once, a few or many times, or a class if the clone is expanded.

d_call j_call clone_size v_call cdr3_nt cdr3_aa
- TRBJ2-1 - TRBV10-3 TGTGCCATCAGTGAGAACAGGCAAAATGAGCAGTTCTTC CAISENRQNEQFF
- TRBJ2-1 - TRBV19 TGTGCCAGTAACCCTCAGGGTGTCGGGAATGAGCAGTTCTTC CASNPQGVGNEQFF
- TRBJ1-1 - TRBV2 TGTGCCAGCTGGTTCCTCAACACTGAAGCTTTCTTT CASWFLNTEAFF
- TRBJ2-7 - TRBV6-1 TGTGCCAGCAGGCCTCAGGGTCGGGAGCAGTACTTC CASRPQGREQYF
- TRBJ1-2 - TRBV7-9 TGTGCCAGCAGCCATCAACAGAACTATGGCTACACCTTC CASSHQQNYGYTF
- TRBJ2-7 - TRBV9 TGTGCCAGCAGCCCGGATCCGGCTCCCTACGAGCAGTACTTC CASSPDPAPYEQYF
TRBD2 TRBJ2-5 - TRBV15 TGTGCCACCAGCAGAGATCTTTTCCTGGCGGGGGGACAAGAGACCCAGTACTTC CATSRDLFLAGGQETQYF
- TRBJ2-1 - TRBV19 TGTGCCAGTAGTCCTCTAAGGGGGGGATCTACCTACAATGAGCAGTTCTTC CASSPLRGGSTYNEQFF
- TRBJ2-2 - TRBV9 TGTGCCAGCAGCGGACGCACCAACACCGGGGAGCTGTTTTTT CASSGRTNTGELFF
- TRBJ1-5 - TRBV30 TGTGCCTGGAGCGGCGGAAGCAATCAGCCCCAGCATTTT CAWSGGSNQPQHF
- TRBJ1-5 - TRBV7-8 TGTGCCAGCAGCTCCACCTCAGGGATGCATCAGCCCCAGCATTTT CASSSTSGMHQPQHF
- TRBJ1-6 few TRBV10-3 TGTGCCATCAGTGAATCTGCAGGGGCTAATTCACCCCTCCACTTT CAISESAGANSPLHF
TRBD2 TRBJ2-1 - TRBV6-5 TGTGCCAGCAGGACTAGCAGATCCAATGAGCAGTTCTTC CASRTSRSNEQFF
TRBD2 TRBJ2-1 - TRBV19 TGTGCCAGTAGTCGAAGCGGGGGGTACAATGAGCAGTTCTTC CASSRSGGYNEQFF
TRBD1 TRBJ2-3 - TRBV29-1 TGCAGCGCCCCGGGGACAGGTAGCACAGATACGCAGTATTTT CSAPGTGSTDTQYF
- TRBJ2-6 once TRBV5-1 TGCGCCAGCAGCTTGAACAGCGCTGGGGCCAACGTCCTGACTTTC CASSLNSAGANVLTF
- TRBJ1-1 - TRBV2 TGTGCCAGCGAAGGGAACACTGAAGCTTTCTTT CASEGNTEAFF
TRBD1 TRBJ1-1 - TRBV2 TGTGCCAGCAGAGGGACAGGGGCCGGAGCTTTCTTT CASRGTGAGAFF
TRBD1 TRBJ2-2 - TRBV5-4 TGTGCCAGCAGCCGGCCAGGGGGCACGAGGAACACCGGGGAGCTGTTTTTT CASSRPGGTRNTGELFF
TRBD1 TRBJ2-3 - TRBV5-1 TGCGCCAGCAGCTTGGGCCGACAGGGTGATACGCAGTATTTT CASSLGRQGDTQYF
- TRBJ2-5 - TRBV27 TGTGCCAGCAGTTCCATTACCCCGGGGGAGACCCAGTACTTC CASSSITPGETQYF
TRBD1 TRBJ1-1 once TRBV5-1 TGCGCCAGCAGCCCCTTGAGACAGGGCGGGAACACTGAAGCTTTCTTT CASSPLRQGGNTEAFF
- TRBJ1-5 - TRBV6-1 TGTGCCAGCACCCCAAATCCAAATCAGCCCCAGCATTTT CASTPNPNQPQHF
- TRBJ2-3 - TRBV20-1 TGCAGTGTGGGTTATGATACGCAGTATTTT CSVGYDTQYF
- TRBJ2-7 once TRBV25-1 TGTGCCAGCAGTGGCACACTAGGCCTGCCCTACGAGCAGTACTTC CASSGTLGLPYEQYF
TRBD2 TRBJ2-7 - TRBV7-9 TGTGCCAGCAGCCATATACCCGGGAATCAGCTAGCGGGGAACTACGAGCAGTACTTC CASSHIPGNQLAGNYEQYF
TRBD2 TRBJ2-1 - TRBV27 TGTGCCAGCGGGAGGGACTACAATGAGCAGTTCTTC CASGRDYNEQFF
TRBD1 TRBJ1-2 - TRBV2 TGTGCCAGCAGGGACAGGGGGCCTTTTGGCTACACCTTC CASRDRGPFGYTF
- TRBJ2-7 - TRBV6-1 TGTGCCAGCAGTGCACCGGGTTCGAGGGGGCAGTACTTC CASSAPGSRGQYF
- TRBJ1-1 - TRBV30 TGTGCCTGCAACCCCCCCCTTCGGGGTACGGGCACTGAAGCTTTCTTT CACNPPLRGTGTEAFF
- TRBJ1-1 - TRBV4-1 TGCGCCAGCAGCCAATCAGACAGGAACGGCCTTGAAGCTTTCTTT CASSQSDRNGLEAFF
- TRBJ1-2 - TRBV9 TGTGCCAGCAGCGTAGAAGACGGCCCCTTCTATGGCTACACCTTC CASSVEDGPFYGYTF
- TRBJ1-1 once TRBV6-5 TGTGCCAGCAGAAGCCCCACAGGGAGCACTGAAGCTTTCTTT CASRSPTGSTEAFF
- TRBJ2-5 - TRBV11-2 TGTGCCAGCAGCTTATCCCCAGACCTCCAAGAGACCCAGTACTTC CASSLSPDLQETQYF
- TRBJ1-3 - TRBV10-1 TGCGCCAGCAGCCAAGGAAACACCATATATTTT CASSQGNTIYF
- TRBJ1-1 - TRBV10-2 TGCGCCAGCAGTGAGGGGACCCCCCCTGAAGCTTTCTTT CASSEGTPPEAFF
TRBD1 TRBJ1-2 once TRBV27 TGTGCCAGCAGTTTGGACCGGGACAGGGTGTATCTCCACTTC CASSLDRDRVYLHF
- TRBJ2-7 - TRBV15 TGTGCCACCAGCAGAGAAGTAGGTGGATACGAGCAGTACTTC CATSREVGGYEQYF
- TRBJ2-1 - TRBV12-5 TGTGCTAGTGGTCCCCCGGAGAACGGAGGGTATGAGCAGTTCTTC CASGPPENGGYEQFF
TRBD1 TRBJ1-4 - TRBV28 TGTGCCAGCAGTCGACAGGGGGCGAGAGAAAAACTGTTTTTT CASSRQGAREKLFF
- TRBJ1-1 - TRBV7-9 TGTGCCAGCAGCTTAGATAATACAGGGACTGAAGCTTTCTTT CASSLDNTGTEAFF
- TRBJ1-4 - TRBV7-8 TGTGCCAGCAGCCGGGCGGGTGAAAAACTGTTTTTT CASSRAGEKLFF
TRBD2 TRBJ2-4 once TRBV11-2 TGTGCCAGCAGCTTATCACTAGCGGCCCGAGCCAAAAACATTCAGTACTTC CASSLSLAARAKNIQYF
TRBD1 TRBJ2-3 - TRBV6-4 TGTGCCAGCAGCCCACAGGGGATGAAGACAGATACGCAGTATTTT CASSPQGMKTDTQYF
TRBD1 TRBJ1-2 - TRBV4-3 TGCGCCAGCAGCCAAGAACCCAGCAGGGGGAATGGCTACACCTTC CASSQEPSRGNGYTF
- TRBJ1-2 - TRBV4-3 TGCGCCAGCAGCCAAGATCTTACCGCTAACTATGGCTACACCTTC CASSQDLTANYGYTF
TRBD1 TRBJ2-5 - TRBV2 TGTGCCAGCAGCGCACAGGGGGAGACCCAGTACTTC CASSAQGETQYF